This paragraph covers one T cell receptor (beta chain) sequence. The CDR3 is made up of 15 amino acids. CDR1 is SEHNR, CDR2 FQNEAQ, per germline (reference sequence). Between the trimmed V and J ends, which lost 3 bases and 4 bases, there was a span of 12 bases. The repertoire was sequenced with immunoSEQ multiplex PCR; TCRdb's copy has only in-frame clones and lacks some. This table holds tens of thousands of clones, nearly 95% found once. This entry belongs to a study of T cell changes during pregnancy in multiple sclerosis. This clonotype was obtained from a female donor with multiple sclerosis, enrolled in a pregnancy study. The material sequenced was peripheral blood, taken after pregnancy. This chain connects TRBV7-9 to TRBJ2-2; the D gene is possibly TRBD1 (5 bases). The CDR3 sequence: CASSFSKDTTGELFF. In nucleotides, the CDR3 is TGTGCCAGCAGCTTTTCAAAGGACACCACCGGGGAGCTGTTTTTT.